What follows are 27 T cell receptor beta chains derived from one specimen sequenced in a study of blood T cell repertoires in COVID-19. The data were produced by immunoSEQ multiplex PCR, yet TCRdb's version contains in-frame clones alone and is incomplete. The repertoire holds roughly 53,000 clones, roughly 90% seen once, with approximately 2.8% in the top ten. Sequences were obtained from peripheral blood. The receptors shown here come from a human donor in a cohort sampled during active COVID-19.

This chain connects TRBV19 to TRBJ1-4; 7 nucleotides agree with TRBD1. Trimming cost V 0 bases and J 0 bases; bases outside gene matches: 22. Germline V gene sequence: CDR1 LNHDA, CDR2 SQIVND (reference sequence). The CDR3 is 23 residues long. CDR3 region: CASSIDPLYFRDSVIATNEKLFF. The CDR3 nucleotides are TGTGCCAGTAGTATAGATCCATTATATTTCCGGGACAGCGTAATTGCAACTAATGAAAAACTGTTTTTT.

The chain uses TRBV6-4 and TRBJ2-2; D may be TRBD2 (6 bases). V was trimmed by 8 bases and J by 0 bases, leaving 10 bases between them. CDR1 MRHNA and CDR2 SNTAGT come from the germline V gene. The length of the CDR3 is 14 residues. CDR3 protein: CASGASANTGELFF. The CDR3 DNA sequence: TGTGCCAGCGGGGCTAGCGCGAACACCGGGGAGCTGTTTTTT.

The V gene is TRBV28, the J gene TRBJ2-3, with TRBD1 matching 8 bases. The CDR3 spans 16 residues. Per the germline V gene, CDR1 is MDHEN and CDR2 is SYDVKM. V was pared by 5 bases and J by 1 base, with 8 bases of the junction left unmatched. CDR3 loop: CASSPPTGVGTDTQYF. CDR3 in DNA: TGTGCCAGCAGTCCCCCGACAGGGGTTGGCACAGATACGCAGTATTTT.

The V gene is TRBV11-2, the J gene TRBJ2-7, with 8 bases that match TRBD1. Germline lookup yields CDR1 SGHAT and CDR2 FQNNGV. Trimming cost V 3 bases and J 4 bases; bases outside gene matches: 2. The length of the CDR3 is 13 residues. DNA for the CDR3: TGTGCCAGCAGCTTGCAGGGGGCATACGAGCAGTACGTC. Protein: CASSLQGAYEQYV.

The rearrangement uses TRBV19 and TRBJ2-2; 9 nucleotides align to TRBD2. Germline V gives CDR1 LNHDA, CDR2 SQIVND (reference sequence). This CDR3 is built from 14 residues. Trimming cost V 6 bases and J 4 bases; bases outside gene matches: 3. The CDR3 nucleotides read TGTGCCAGTAGGGGACTAGCCGGCACCGGGGAGCTGTTTTTT. Translated, it gives CASRGLAGTGELFF. The variable domain in full, completed from reference TRBV19 and TRBJ2-2, reads DGGITQSPKYLFRKEGQNVTLSCEQNLNHDAMYWYRQDPGQGLRLIYYSQIVNDFQKGDIAEGYSVSREKKESFPLTVTSAQKNPTAFYLCASRGLAGTGELFFGEGSRLTVL.

The V call is TRBV19, the J call TRBJ2-3; possibly TRBD1 for D (7 bases). The CDR3 runs 16 residues. Germline assignment: CDR1 LNHDA and CDR2 SQIVND (reference sequence). Trimming cost V 6 bases and J 5 bases, with 21 bases left between them. The CDR3 coding sequence is TGTGCCAGTAGGAGGACAGGCGGGGATAGGGGAGATACGCAGTATTTT. As protein: CASRRTGGDRGDTQYF. Drawing the rest from reference TRBV19 and TRBJ2-3, the complete variable domain is DGGITQSPKYLFRKEGQNVTLSCEQNLNHDAMYWYRQDPGQGLRLIYYSQIVNDFQKGDIAEGYSVSREKKESFPLTVTSAQKNPTAFYLCASRRTGGDRGDTQYFGPGTRLTVL.

Concerning this clone: The junction shows a germline mismatch at one end, possibly a read error. The chain carries TRBV27 and TRBJ2-6; maybe TRBD1 (5 bases). The CDR3 has 14 residues. In germline, CDR1 is MNHEY, CDR2 SMNVEV (reference sequence). The CDR3 is CASSFTSGANALTF. CDR3 sequence (DNA): TGTGCCAGCAGTTTTACTTCTGGGGCCAACGCCCTGACTTTC.

In DNA form, the CDR3 reads TGTGCCAGCAGCTTAGGAGGGACTATTAATGAAAAACTGTTTTTT. Residues: CASSLGGTINEKLFF. The chain links TRBV7-8 to TRBJ1-4; D is perhaps TRBD1 (5 bases). The CDR3 runs to 15 residues. V was trimmed by 1 base and J by 4 bases, leaving 10 bases between them. Per the germline V gene, CDR1 is SGHVS and CDR2 is FQNEAQ. Based on the CDR3 plus reference TRBV7-8 and TRBJ1-4, the full variable domain is GAGVSQSPRYKVAKRGQDVALRCDPISGHVSLFWYQQALGQGPEFLTYFQNEAQLDKSGLPSDRFFAERPEGSVSTLKIQRTQQEDSAVYLCASSLGGTINEKLFFGSGTQLSVL.

This chain connects TRBV11-2 to TRBJ2-5, with unresolved D. The length of the CDR3 is 14 residues. V was pared by 2 bases and J by 5 bases, with 12 bases between. Germline values: CDR1 SGHAT, CDR2 FQNNGV. CDR3 sequence (DNA): TGTGCCAGCAGCTTATTCCAGACATCGGAGACCCAGTACTTC. Translating gives CASSLFQTSETQYF. The whole variable domain, filled in from reference TRBV11-2 and TRBJ2-5, reads EAGVAQSPRYKIIEKRQSVAFWCNPISGHATLYWYQQILGQGPKLLIQFQNNGVVDDSQLPKDRFSAERLKGVDSTLKIQPAKLEDSAVYLCASSLFQTSETQYFGPGTRLLVL.

The V and J genes are TRBV21-1 and TRBJ2-7; the table's TRBD2 call for D was not verified on the DNA. TRBV21-1 is flagged as a pseudogene. The CDR3 loop spans 17 amino acids. The CDR3 reads CASSVPRGGGVSYEQYV. As DNA, the CDR3 is TGTGCCAGCAGCGTCCCACGCGGGGGTGGAGTCTCCTACGAGCAGTACGTC.

V is TRBV3-1 (or the pseudogene TRBV3-2) and J is TRBJ2-2, with D possibly being TRBD2 (5 bases). V lost 4 bases and J 3 bases, leaving 12 bases between the germline ends. Germline V gives CDR1 LGHDT, CDR2 YNNKEL (reference sequence). The CDR3 consists of 15 residues. CDR3 region: CASSPGGLYTGELFF. The CDR3 nucleotides read TGTGCCAGCAGCCCCGGCGGACTCTACACCGGGGAGCTGTTTTTT.

The chain carries TRBV2 and TRBJ1-4, with 7 bases lining up with TRBD1. CDR3 length: 13 residues. Germline loops: CDR1 SNHLY, CDR2 FYNNEI. V lost 8 bases, J lost 6 bases, and 6 bases stayed unmatched. CDR3 in amino acids: CASGTAGHEKLFF. The CDR3, as DNA: TGTGCCAGCGGGACAGCAGGACATGAAAAACTGTTTTTT.

The J gene is TRBJ2-2, the V gene TRBV11-1; 7 bases are a match to TRBD2. Germline lookup yields CDR1 SGHAT and CDR2 FQDESV (reference sequence). With 0 bases clipped from V and 6 bases from J, the junction kept 10 bases outside the gene matches. This CDR3 contains 17 residues. The CDR3: CASSLAGIDSGAGELFF. As DNA, the CDR3 is TGTGCCAGCAGCTTAGCTGGCATAGACAGCGGGGCCGGGGAGCTGTTTTTT.

The sample holds one count of this clone. This chain connects TRBV5-1 to TRBJ1-1; possible D gene TRBD1, 6 bases. V was shortened by 5 bases and J by 1 base, with 9 bases between the two germline ends. Germline V gives CDR1 SGHRS, CDR2 YFSETQ. The CDR3 is 13 amino acids. DNA of the CDR3: TGCGCCAGCAGATTGACAGGGAACACTGAAGCTTTCTTT. It translates to CASRLTGNTEAFF. Combining the CDR3 with reference TRBV5-1 and TRBJ1-1 gives the whole variable domain KAGVTQTPRYLIKTRGQQVTLSCSPISGHRSVSWYQQTPGQGLQFLFEYFSETQRNKGNFPGRFSGRQFSNSRSEMNVSTLELGDSALYLCASRLTGNTEAFFGQGTRLTVV.

This clone was observed a few times. The same CDR3 also results from other DNA sequences found in this sample. The chain is built from TRBV6-2 or TRBV6-3 and TRBJ2-2; D gene uncertain. Per the germline V gene, CDR1 is MNHEY and CDR2 is SVGEGT. The length of the CDR3 is 13 residues. V lost 0 bases, J lost 6 bases, and 5 bases lay in between. The CDR3 bases are TGTGCCAGCAGTTACTCGCGCGCCGGGGAGCTGTTTTTT. It yields the protein CASSYSRAGELFF.

This chain uses TRBV5-1 with TRBJ2-1; D might be TRBD1 (6 bases). The V gene lost 2 bases and the J gene lost 2 bases, with 11 bases spanning the gap. Germline lookup yields CDR1 SGHRS and CDR2 YFSETQ. The CDR3 length is 15 residues. The CDR3 spells CASSFEQGPYNEQFF. The CDR3 DNA reads TGCGCCAGCAGCTTTGAACAGGGCCCCTACAATGAGCAGTTCTTC.

This clone occurred a few times. The chain is built from TRBV30 and TRBJ2-2; 8 bases are shared with TRBD1. The CDR3 consists of 14 residues. Germline V gives CDR1 GTSNPN, CDR2 SVGIG (reference sequence). V lost 5 bases to trimming and J lost 5 bases; unmatched junction nucleotides: 7. The CDR3, as DNA: TGTGCCTGGGGAGGACAGGGTGAGACCGGGGAGCTGTTTTTT. It yields the protein CAWGGQGETGELFF.

The chain joins TRBV27 to TRBJ2-7; 15 bases line up with TRBD2. Germline assignment: CDR1 MNHEY and CDR2 SMNVEV (reference sequence). There are 15 residues in the CDR3. V lost 6 bases and J lost 7; bases outside the gene matches: 7. The CDR3 region has the DNA TGTGCCAGCAGCTCGGGGACTAGCGGGAGGAAAGAGCAGTACTTC. Protein product: CASSSGTSGRKEQYF.

The gene calls are TRBV3-1 (or the pseudogene TRBV3-2) and TRBJ2-5; 12 bases fit TRBD2. The germline gives CDR1 LGHDT, CDR2 YNNKEL (reference sequence). The trim removed 0 bases at V and 4 bases at J, leaving 3 bases unmatched. This CDR3 region has 16 residues. CDR3 sequence (DNA): TGTGCCAGCAGCCAAGATCCTAGCGGGGGGGCAGAGACCCAGTACTTC. Its translation is CASSQDPSGGAETQYF.

In its sample, this clone was seen a few times. This chain connects TRBV27 to TRBJ1-6; D gene unclear. Germline CDR1 reads MNHEY; CDR2 reads SMNVEV (reference sequence). V lost 6 bases to trimming and J lost 6 bases, with 6 bases between them. The CDR3 totals 12 residues. CDR3 nucleotide sequence: TGTGCCAGCAGGGACTTTAATTCACCCCTCCACTTT. This gives the protein CASRDFNSPLHF.

The chain has TRBV27 and TRBJ2-5, with D tentatively TRBD1 (5 bases). The germline V gene encodes CDR1 MNHEY and CDR2 SMNVEV (reference sequence). Trimming removed 5 bases at V and 7 bases at J, with 14 bases between. CDR3 size: 13 residues. The CDR3 coding sequence is TGTGCCAGCAGTCTTCAGGGTTGGGGGACCCAGTACTTC. Translation: CASSLQGWGTQYF.

The V call is TRBV7-3, the J call TRBJ2-1; 7 positions match TRBD1. The junction had 5 bases not matched to a gene; V was cut back by 2 bases and J by 10 bases. Germline V gene sequence: CDR1 SGHTA, CDR2 FQGTGA. The CDR3 runs 13 residues. CDR3 sequence: CASSLSGTAEQFF. CDR3 sequence (DNA): TGTGCCAGCAGCTTATCTGGGACAGCCGAGCAGTTCTTC.

V usage is TRBV6-4 and J usage is TRBJ2-1, with D perhaps TRBD2 (6 bases). Germline V CDR1 and CDR2: MRHNA, SNTAGT. The CDR3 extends over 17 amino acids. V lost 5 bases and J lost 9, with 26 bases in between. CDR3 DNA sequence: TGTGCCAGCAGTCCCGAGGCTGAGACTAGTGGGTGGGGTGAGCAGTTCTTC. Protein product: CASSPEAETSGWGEQFF.

The J gene is TRBJ1-2, the V gene TRBV28; D is undetermined. The CDR3 runs to 14 residues. V gave up 1 base and J gave up 3 bases, with 9 bases separating them. The germline gives CDR1 MDHEN, CDR2 SYDVKM. The CDR3 is CASSLLRGDYGYTF. The CDR3 DNA follows: TGTGCCAGCAGTTTATTACGGGGTGACTATGGCTACACCTTC.

The chain combines TRBV11-3 with TRBJ2-1; 8 bases line up with TRBD2. Trimming cost V 5 bases and J 15 bases; bases outside gene matches: 9. This CDR3 spans 12 amino acids. Germline V gene lookup returns CDR1 SGHNT and CDR2 YENEEA. CDR3 bases: TGTGCCAGCAGCCCCGGGGGGGGGCGCCTGTTCTTC. It yields the protein CASSPGGGRLFF.

The V call is TRBV4-3, the J call TRBJ1-1; 7 bases agree with TRBD1. This CDR3 region has 15 residues. CDR1 LGHNA and CDR2 YSLEER come from the germline V gene. Trimming at V came to 0 bases and at J to 7 bases, leaving 8 bases not matched to a gene. The CDR3, as DNA: TGCGCCAGCAGCCAAGATCAAGGAGGGGGCGGTGAAGCTTTCTTT. It translates to CASSQDQGGGGEAFF.

The chain uses TRBV7-3 and TRBJ2-1; 9 bases agree with TRBD2. Germline CDR1 and CDR2: SGHTA and FQGTGA. V was clipped by 1 base and J by 9 bases; unmatched bases: 7. This CDR3 is built from 15 residues. The CDR3: CASSLNGGRAGEQFF. DNA for the CDR3: TGTGCCAGCAGCTTAAATGGCGGGAGGGCCGGTGAGCAGTTCTTC.